Here is one T cell receptor (beta chain) with its context. Original processing methods: The assay estimated nucleated cells by amplifying reference gene primers. The repertoire was sequenced with immunoSEQ multiplex PCR; TCRdb's copy has only in-frame clones and lacks some. V and J calls and clone size follow that table, whereas D and trimming were derived from the DNA. The table lists about 100,000 clones, 92% of them singletons. This sample stems from a study of blood T cell repertoires in COVID-19. In the study overall: Donors in the United States, Italy and Spain gave samples during acute or convalescent COVID-19.

The CDR3 is 15 residues long. In germline, CDR1 is GTSNPN, CDR2 SVGIG (reference sequence). The V end was cut by 0 bases, the J end by 7 bases, with 13 bases between. Seattle participants joined during active infection and were tracked over time. This TCR derives from a woman aged 45 to 65 with COVID-19, enrolled during active disease. The sequenced sample was peripheral blood. The rearrangement uses TRBV30 and TRBJ1-6, with D possibly matching TRBD1 (5 bases). The CDR3 region has the DNA TGTGCCTGGAGTGTAAACAGATGGGGCAATTCACCCCTCCACTTT. It yields the protein CAWSVNRWGNSPLHF.